This record covers a single T cell receptor beta chain. Measured with immunoSEQ multiplex PCR; TCRdb has only the in-frame clones, and not every one. The data hold approximately 300,000 clones, with 85% observed a single time. The data derive from a study of blood T cell repertoires in COVID-19. Turning to the study itself: In each case, the material was cDNA or gDNA derived from T cells, B-cell-depleted T cells, or PBMCs.

Germline V gene data show CDR1 as MNHEY and CDR2 as SMNVEV (reference sequence). The junction had 6 bases not matched to a gene; V was cut back by 6 bases and J by 3 bases. The CDR3 extends over 15 amino acids. This study enrolled people aged roughly 18 to 89 from roughly 22 US geographic areas. Participants were placed into cohorts based on the clinical history they reported. The study recruited exposed participants who had met a COVID-19 case within 2 weeks before entry. The chain couples TRBV27 to TRBJ2-5; 11 nucleotides match TRBD1. The sequenced material came from PBMCs or T cells enriched from blood (not recorded which). This receptor was identified in a woman aged 30 to 39 who had been exposed to COVID-19. Here the CDR3 reads CASRSPGQGEETQYF. CDR3 nucleotides: TGTGCCAGCAGGTCCCCGGGACAGGGGGAAGAGACCCAGTACTTC.